Here is one TCR beta chain with its context. Its target is unknown. It was with unique molecular identifiers that the TCRbeta library was prepared. TCRdb recomputed calls from the PCR reads with MiXCR, one row per CDR3 protein. Of about 160,000 distinct CDR3 sequences in the sample, around 10% are singletons; the top ten hold roughly an eighth. CDR1 SGHDT and CDR2 YYEEEE come from the germline V gene. This CDR3 is built from 13 residues. The V and J ends lost 6 bases and 9 bases respectively, with 16 bases between them. These data are taken from a study of T-cell reconstitution after alpha-beta-depleted transplantation in children. Points from the study as a whole: A year had passed since transplant, and T-cell counts and diversity by then came mostly from newly produced T cells.

The starting material was PBMCs, obtained before TCRalphabeta/CD19-depleted stem cell transplant. The chain uses TRBV5-6 and TRBJ2-1; possible D gene TRBD2, 7 bases. The source is a boy aged 2 to 9 with acute myeloid leukemia, due to receive a stem cell transplant. CDR3 amino acids: CASNLGGGLEQFF. The CDR3 nucleotides are TGTGCCAGCAATTTAGGGGGGGGCCTTGAGCAGTTCTTC.